This paragraph reports one T cell receptor beta chain. Its antigen is not yet known. The sample holds no much larger clone one base away, and base qualities are not on file. The treatment or condition tag for this specimen amounts to: approximately 9-day PBMC culture with coronavirus spike peptide pools or control peptides (ViraFEST assay). The ViraFEST assay, used in the study, expanded antigen-specific T cells with peptide pools and then identified the expanded clonotypes through TCR sequencing. The positive SARS-CoV-2 PCR tests of the convalescent patients were dated from March to December 2020, before the Alpha, Beta and Delta variants emerged in the United States. PBMCs were cultured at fewer than 2.5 million per well in IMDM supplemented with roughly 5% human AB serum and about 10 IU/ml IL-2, with 10 ug/ml peptide pools added. On days 3 and 7, half of the culture medium was replaced with fresh IL-2-containing medium. After 10 days of culture, CD4+ T cells were isolated by negative selection using the EasySep CD4+ T cell isolation kit. Ficoll-Paque Plus gradient centrifugation was used to isolate PBMCs from whole blood, and the isolated PBMCs were then either used fresh or cryopreserved at -140C. Triplicate wells were generally used for each culture condition.

Preparation of the library involved PCR. At the Johns Hopkins FTIC core, DNA from the cultured CD4+ T cells underwent TCR sequencing with the Oncomine TCR Beta short-read assay. The QIAamp micro DNA kit was used to extract genomic DNA from the cultured CD4+ T cells. Oncomine TCR Beta libraries made from cultured CD4+ T cells were pooled using unique dual indexes and sequenced on an Illumina iSeq 100. Regarding the original processing steps: Non-productive sequences were removed, and CDR3s that did not start with C, did not end with F or W, or were shorter than 7 amino acids were discarded. The MANAFEST web application was used to identify antigen-specific clonotypes by comparing peptide-stimulated wells against reference wells and other culture wells. To be called positive, a clone needed an FDR below 0.05, an odds ratio above 5, and a productive frequency above 0.1% in at least two of three replicate wells. A clonotype was classed as cross-reactive if the clonotype showed significant expansion both in SARS-CoV-2 spike wells and in at least one common cold coronavirus spike condition. Similarity between CDR3 sequences was evaluated in R version 3.6.1 using Levenshtein distances (stringdist) and unrooted phylogenetic trees (ape). The raw public reads went through TCRdb reprocessing: fastp at Q25, MiXCR clone calling, in-frame beta chains kept. Merged by CDR3 protein, the rows form single entries marked with the most common genes and DNA. It is TCRdb's table, rather than the study itself, that gives the V and J calls and clone size. Here the sample has about 12,000 distinct CDR3 sequences; roughly 44% occur a single time. The ten biggest clones cover 15% of the sample.

These data are taken from a study of vaccination and CD4 T cells after COVID-19 (dated by TCRdb to between 2022 and 2023). Context from the whole study: Every convalescent patient had a positive nasal swab PCR test for SARS-CoV-2, with mild disease in 9 or 10 patients and severe disease in one. Post-COVID blood samples from convalescent patients were collected a median of about 100 days after diagnosis, with a range of roughly 35 to 180 days. In 9 to 11 COVID-19 convalescent patients and several infection-naive healthy vaccine recipients, researchers compared the spike-specific CD4+ TCR repertoire from before mRNA vaccination with the repertoire from after. Culture stimuli were overlapping spike peptide pools from SARS-CoV-2 and from the common cold coronaviruses HCoV-NL63, HCoV-OC43 and HCoV-229E. Control cultures received a CEFX viral epitope pool as the positive control, an HIV-1 Nef peptide pool as the negative control, or no peptide. The time from the second vaccine dose to post-vaccine blood sampling had a median of roughly 72 days and ranged from roughly 12 to 241 days. In the convalescent cohort there were six males and four females, among whom were two Hispanic individuals, seven Caucasians, two Asians and one multiracial person. Each participant got two doses of either the Pfizer-BioNTech BNT162b2 vaccine (n=8) or the Moderna mRNA-1273 vaccine (n=2).

Results and caveats for the whole study, not just this receptor: Among the post-vaccine SARS-CoV-2-reactive clones in convalescent patients, a median around 85% showed up only after vaccination, which suggests vaccine-specific priming. The number of convalescent patients in the study was relatively small, and the study did not examine early timepoints following natural infection. Nearly all vaccine-specific clones in convalescent patients (304 of 307) were mono-reactive for SARS-CoV-2 spike rather than cross-reactive with common cold coronaviruses. The median count of SARS-CoV-2-reactive clonotypes went up from 21 after infection to about 41 after vaccination, although the change was not significant.

The CDR3 holds 13 amino acids from the cysteine to the phenylalanine. The entry retains the CDR3 DNA only, 39 bases that are in frame from base 1. CDR1 and CDR2 (SGDLS, YYNGEE) derive from the germline V gene. Trimming takes 5 bases from V and 3 bases from J, and the germline ends sit 11 bases apart. The rearranged chain carries TRBV9 and TRBJ2-5, and perhaps TRBD2 as D gene, on 6 matching bases. The sequenced sample was CD4+ T cells from blood, cultured in vitro. This clonotype originated in a human donor who had recovered from COVID-19. The CDR3 region reads CASSGWREETQYF. In nucleotides, the sequence is TGTGCCAGCAGTGGCTGGAGGGAAGAGACCCAGTACTTC.